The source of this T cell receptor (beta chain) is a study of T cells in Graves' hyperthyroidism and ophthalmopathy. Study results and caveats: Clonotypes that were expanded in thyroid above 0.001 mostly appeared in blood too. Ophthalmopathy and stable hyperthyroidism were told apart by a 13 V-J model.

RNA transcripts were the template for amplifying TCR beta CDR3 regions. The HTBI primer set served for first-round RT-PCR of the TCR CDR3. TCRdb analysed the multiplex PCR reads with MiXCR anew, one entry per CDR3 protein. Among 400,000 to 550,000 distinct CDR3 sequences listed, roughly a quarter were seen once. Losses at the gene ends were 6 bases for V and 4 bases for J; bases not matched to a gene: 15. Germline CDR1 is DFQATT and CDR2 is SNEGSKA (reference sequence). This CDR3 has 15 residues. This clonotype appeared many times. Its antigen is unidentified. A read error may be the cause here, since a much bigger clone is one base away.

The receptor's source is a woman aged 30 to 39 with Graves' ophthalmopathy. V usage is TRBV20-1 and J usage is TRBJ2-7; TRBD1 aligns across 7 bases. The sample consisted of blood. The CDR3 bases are TGCAGTGCCCGAAGTTGGCGACAGGGCGTGTACGAGCAGTACTTC. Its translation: CSARSWRQGVYEQYF.